This entry is about one TCR beta chain. Its antigen is not identified. The sample originates from a study of cytomegalovirus exposure and HLA in healthy donors. Study-wide findings and caveats: Prior analysis indicated that the majority of TCR beta V segments exhibited productivity approximately 87% or approximately 30% of the time.

The PCR used 60 Vbeta and 13 Jbeta primers. This table comes from immunoSEQ multiplex PCR, and its TCRdb copy is limited to in-frame clones, with some not included. The sample yields 130,000 to 150,000 clones, around 78% seen once. This receptor was obtained from a man in his forties in good health and CMV-seropositive. Sequencing used PBMCs.

The CDR3 coding sequence is TGTGCCAGCAGTTACTCGTATAGCGGGAGCTACGAGCAGTACTTC. This encodes CASSYSYSGSYEQYF. The gene calls are TRBV6-5 and TRBJ2-7; TRBD2 agrees at 9 bases. Germline assignment: CDR1 MNHEY and CDR2 SVGAGI. Trimming cost V 0 bases and J 3 bases; bases outside gene matches: 3. The CDR3 has 15 residues.